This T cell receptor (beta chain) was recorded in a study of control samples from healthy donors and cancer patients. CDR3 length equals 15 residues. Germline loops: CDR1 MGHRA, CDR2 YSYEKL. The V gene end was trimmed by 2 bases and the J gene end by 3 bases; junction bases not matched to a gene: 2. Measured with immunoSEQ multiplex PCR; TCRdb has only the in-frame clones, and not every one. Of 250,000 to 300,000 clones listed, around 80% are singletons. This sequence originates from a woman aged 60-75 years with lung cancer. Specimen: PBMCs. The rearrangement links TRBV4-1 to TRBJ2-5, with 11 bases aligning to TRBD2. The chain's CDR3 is CASSQISGGEETQYF. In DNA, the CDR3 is TGCGCCAGCAGCCAAATTAGCGGGGGGGAAGAGACCCAGTACTTC.